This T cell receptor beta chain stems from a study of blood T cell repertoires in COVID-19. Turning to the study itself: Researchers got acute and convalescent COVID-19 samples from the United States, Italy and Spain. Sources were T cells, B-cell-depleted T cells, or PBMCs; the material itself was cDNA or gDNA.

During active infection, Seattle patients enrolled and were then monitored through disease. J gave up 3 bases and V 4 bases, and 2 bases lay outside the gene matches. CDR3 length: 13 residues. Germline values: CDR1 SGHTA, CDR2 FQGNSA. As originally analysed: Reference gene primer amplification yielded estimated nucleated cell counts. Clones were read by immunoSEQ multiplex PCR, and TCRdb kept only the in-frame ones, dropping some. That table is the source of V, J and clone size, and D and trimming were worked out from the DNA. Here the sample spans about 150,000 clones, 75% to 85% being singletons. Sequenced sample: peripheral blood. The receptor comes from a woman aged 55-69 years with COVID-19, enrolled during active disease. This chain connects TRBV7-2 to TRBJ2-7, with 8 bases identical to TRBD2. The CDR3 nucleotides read TGTGCCAGCAGCTCTCGGGAGGGCTACGAGCAGTACTTC. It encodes CASSSREGYEQYF. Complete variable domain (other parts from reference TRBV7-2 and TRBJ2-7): GAGVSQSPSNKVTEKGKDVELRCDPISGHTALYWYRQSLGQGLEFLIYFQGNSAPDKSGLPSDRFSAERTGGSVSTLTIQRTQQEDSAVYLCASSSREGYEQYFGPGTRLTVT.